One sample yielded the 27 T cell receptor beta chains listed below, sequenced in a study of cytomegalovirus exposure and HLA in healthy donors. Use of 60 Vbeta and 13 Jbeta primers characterized the PCR. Sequencing used immunoSEQ multiplex PCR; TCRdb keeps in-frame clones, though not all of them. The sample lists 200,000 or so clones; 75% to 85% were seen once. Sequencing was performed on PBMCs. The receptors were gathered from a woman aged 18-35 years in good health and CMV-seropositive.

This clone was counted between two and nine times. V is TRBV7-2 and J is TRBJ2-4; 15 bases align to TRBD2. The CDR3 is 15 residues long. The germline gives CDR1 SGHTA, CDR2 FQGNSA. V lost 4 bases to trimming and J lost 9 bases; unmatched junction nucleotides: 4. The CDR3 DNA reads TGTGCCAGCAGCTCGGGACTAGCGGGGGGCAGCATTCAGTACTTC. Translating gives CASSSGLAGGSIQYF. The full variable domain, completed using reference TRBV7-2 and TRBJ2-4, is GAGVSQSPSNKVTEKGKDVELRCDPISGHTALYWYRQSLGQGLEFLIYFQGNSAPDKSGLPSDRFSAERTGGSVSTLTIQRTQQEDSAVYLCASSSGLAGGSIQYFGAGTRLSVL.

The genes are TRBV13 and TRBJ2-1; possible D gene TRBD1, 6 bases. With 6 bases removed from V and 5 bases from J, the gap between germline ends came to 23 bases. This CDR3 contains 17 residues. The germline V gene has CDR1 PRHDT and CDR2 FYEKMQ (reference sequence). CDR3 region: CASRLPFKRGGNNEQFF. The CDR3 region has the DNA TGTGCCAGCAGGTTACCCTTTAAGAGAGGGGGAAACAATGAGCAGTTCTTC.

V usage is TRBV15 and J usage is TRBJ2-2, with a possible D match to TRBD1 (6 bases). The germline V gene encodes CDR1 LNHNV and CDR2 YYDKDF (reference sequence). The V gene lost 3 bases and the J gene lost 6 bases, with 14 bases spanning the gap. This CDR3 has 15 residues. The CDR3 DNA is TGTGCCACCAGCAGGGGTAACAGGGATTCCGGGGAGCTGTTTTTT. Translation: CATSRGNRDSGELFF.

The gene calls are TRBV27 and TRBJ2-7, with 12 bases lining up with TRBD1. This CDR3 is 14 amino acids long. The germline gives CDR1 MNHEY, CDR2 SMNVEV (reference sequence). J was trimmed by 4 bases and V by 6 bases; bases with no gene match: 4. The CDR3 sequence is CASSRDRGPYEQYF. CDR3 sequence (DNA): TGTGCCAGCAGCCGGGACAGGGGGCCTTACGAGCAGTACTTC.

This chain connects TRBV19 to TRBJ1-4; 9 bases line up with TRBD1. Trimming took 7 bases from V and 12 from J; bases not matched to a gene: 18. CDR1 and CDR2 from the germline V gene are LNHDA and SQIVND (reference sequence). This CDR3 comprises 16 residues. In nucleotides, the CDR3 is TGTGCCAGTAACTCACGAGGACAGGGGAAAAGAGGCCAACTGTTTTTT. Translated, it gives CASNSRGQGKRGQLFF.

The count of this clone is one. This rearrangement joins TRBV19 to TRBJ1-1; maybe TRBD1 (6 bases). The CDR3 sequence is 13 residues long. Germline V gene data show CDR1 as LNHDA and CDR2 as SQIVND (reference sequence). V was pared by 4 bases and J by 8 bases, with 14 bases between. The CDR3 DNA reads as TGTGCCAGTAGTACGAGCCAGGGGCACGAAGCTTTCTTT. It translates to CASSTSQGHEAFF.

This rearrangement joins TRBV5-4 to TRBJ2-2; 13 bases fit TRBD2. The J segment lost 9 bases and the V segment lost 2 bases, leaving 7 bases of the junction unmatched. This CDR3 has 16 amino acids. Germline CDR1 SGHNT, CDR2 YYREEE (reference sequence). In DNA form, the CDR3 reads TGTGCCAGCAGCTTACTAGCGGGGGGGCCAGTCCGGGAGCTGTTTTTT. Amino acid sequence: CASSLLAGGPVRELFF.

The J gene is TRBJ2-3, the V gene TRBV12-5, with 9 bases matching TRBD2. This CDR3 region has 14 residues. Germline V gives CDR1 LGHNT, CDR2 FRNRAP. CDR3 DNA: TGTGCCAGTTCAAGGACTAGCGTCACAGATACGCAGTATTTT. It codes for CASSRTSVTDTQYF.

The genes are TRBV5-5 and TRBJ1-1; the D gene is possibly TRBD1 (5 bases). The CDR3 loop spans 14 amino acids. V was pared by 3 bases and J by 1 base, with 10 bases between. Germline V gene data show CDR1 as SGHKS and CDR2 as YYEKEE (reference sequence). The CDR3 region is CASSWAGGNTEAFF. The CDR3 DNA sequence: TGTGCCAGCAGCTGGGCGGGGGGGAACACTGAAGCTTTCTTT.

The chain is built from TRBV2 and TRBJ1-1; D remains unclear. V lost 5 bases, J lost 1 base, and 11 bases lay in between. The germline V gene has CDR1 SNHLY and CDR2 FYNNEI. The CDR3 spans 14 residues. CDR3 nucleotide sequence: TGTGCCAGCAGTTTCGGAGTGGAGAACACTGAAGCTTTCTTT. It yields the protein CASSFGVENTEAFF.

The chain recombines TRBV6-4 with TRBJ1-2, with a tentative D call TRBD1 (6 bases). The CDR3 length is 14 residues. Germline V gene sequence: CDR1 MRHNA, CDR2 SNTAGT. The germline V and J ends were trimmed by 6 bases and 8 bases, with 19 bases remaining between them. The CDR3, as DNA: TGTGCCAGCAGCAACGGGTGGGGGCTAGGCGGCTACACCTTC. As protein: CASSNGWGLGGYTF.

This chain links TRBV4-1 with TRBJ2-2; possible D gene TRBD2, 5 bases. Germline loops: CDR1 MGHRA, CDR2 YSYEKL. The V and J ends lost 4 bases and 5 bases respectively, with 8 bases between them. The CDR3 is 13 amino acids. CDR3 amino acids: CASSLEGTGELFF. CDR3 bases: TGCGCCAGCAGCCTCGAGGGAACCGGGGAGCTGTTTTTT.

This clone occurred a few times. The chain recombines TRBV5-6 with TRBJ2-1; tentative D call: TRBD2 (6 bases). V was shortened by 5 bases and J by 9 bases, with 12 bases between the two germline ends. The germline CDR1 and CDR2 sequences are SGHDT and YYEEEE. This CDR3 region has 12 residues. CDR3 sequence: CASSLGLSEQFF. The CDR3 DNA reads TGTGCCAGCAGTCTGGGACTTTCTGAGCAGTTCTTC.

The chain couples TRBV5-1 to TRBJ2-2; 10 bases align to TRBD1. Germline trimming cut 4 bases from V and 5 bases from J; bases unmatched to any gene: 8. The CDR3 sequence is 16 residues long. Germline V gives CDR1 SGHRS, CDR2 YFSETQ. This CDR3 reads CASSPIEGQGTGELFF. CDR3 DNA sequence: TGCGCCAGCAGCCCCATTGAGGGACAGGGGACCGGGGAGCTGTTTTTT.

This clone showed up just once. The J gene is TRBJ1-5, the V gene TRBV19, with a possible D match to TRBD1 (5 bases). V lost 7 bases, J lost 1 base, and 17 bases lay in between. The V gene's germline CDR1 is LNHDA and CDR2 SQIVND (reference sequence). This CDR3 contains 16 residues. CDR3 nucleotide sequence: TGTGCCAGTACCTCTACAATAGGGGTGAGCAATCAGCCCCAGCATTTT. This codes for CASTSTIGVSNQPQHF.

This clone was seen just once. The gene calls are TRBV28 and TRBJ1-1; D unclear. CDR3 length: 13 residues. Germline loops: CDR1 MDHEN, CDR2 SYDVKM. V lost 3 bases and J 4 bases, leaving 9 bases between the germline ends. The chain's CDR3 is CASSFIYSTEAFF. As DNA, the CDR3 is TGTGCCAGCAGTTTTATCTATTCCACTGAAGCTTTCTTT.

This chain connects TRBV18 to TRBJ2-2; a possible D gene is TRBD1 (7 bases). The germline CDR1 and CDR2 sequences are KGHSH and LQKENI. The CDR3 contains 16 residues. V was shortened by 3 bases and J by 1 base, with 12 bases between the two germline ends. Here the CDR3 reads CASSPQGGRNTGELFF. The CDR3 DNA reads TGTGCCAGCTCACCCCAGGGGGGAAGGAACACCGGGGAGCTGTTTTTT.

The gene calls are TRBV10-3 and TRBJ1-5, with TRBD1 as a possible D gene (6 bases). The CDR3 sequence is 13 residues long. Germline-derived CDR1 and CDR2 are ENHRY and SYGVKD. The ends were cut back, 7 bases at V and 0 bases at J, with 7 bases in the middle. CDR3 region: CAITGDSNQPQHF. The CDR3 DNA reads as TGTGCCATCACAGGGGATAGCAATCAGCCCCAGCATTTT.

The gene calls are TRBV4-1 and TRBJ2-5; 11 nucleotides match TRBD2. The junction had 2 bases not matched to a gene; V was cut back by 2 bases and J by 6 bases. This CDR3 spans 14 amino acids. CDR1 and CDR2 from the germline V gene are MGHRA and YSYEKL. CDR3 nucleotides: TGCGCCAGCAGCCAAACTAGCGGGGGAAAGACCCAGTACTTC. It is translated as CASSQTSGGKTQYF.

J is TRBJ2-5 and V is TRBV6-5; D is unclear. The germline CDR1 and CDR2 sequences are MNHEY and SVGAGI. V was pared by 0 bases and J by 3 bases, with 11 bases between. The CDR3 is made up of 15 amino acids. The CDR3 nucleotides are TGTGCCAGCAGTTACTCGAGTCTAGAGGAAGAGACCCAGTACTTC. This sequence encodes CASSYSSLEEETQYF.

This rearrangement joins TRBV7-2 to TRBJ2-2; 9 bases are a match to TRBD2. Germline V gives CDR1 SGHTA, CDR2 FQGNSA. The CDR3 has 16 amino acids. Trimming removed 1 base from V and 4 bases from J; junction bases left unmatched: 4. The CDR3 region has the DNA TGTGCCAGCAGCTTAGGTAGCGGGGGACCCACCGGGGAGCTGTTTTTT. Translating gives CASSLGSGGPTGELFF.

The chain combines TRBV6-6 with TRBJ1-5; D is possibly TRBD1 (5 bases). This CDR3 has 13 residues. Trimming cost V 5 bases and J 7 bases, with 12 bases left between them. Germline V lookup: CDR1 MNHNY, CDR2 SVGAGI (reference sequence). The CDR3 sequence is CASSIGGEQPQHF. The CDR3 coding sequence is TGTGCCAGCAGTATAGGAGGGGAACAGCCCCAGCATTTT.

The chain is built from TRBV29-1 and TRBJ1-1; 7 positions match TRBD1. V lost 4 bases to trimming and J lost 2 bases; unmatched junction nucleotides: 4. The CDR3 extends over 13 amino acids. Germline V CDR1 and CDR2: SQVTM, ANQGSEA. DNA for the CDR3: TGCAGCGTTGCCAGGACAGGTAACACTGAAGCTTTCTTT. Its translation is CSVARTGNTEAFF.

The J gene is TRBJ2-3, the V gene TRBV6-4; possible D gene TRBD1, 5 bases. V lost 2 bases and J lost 11, with 11 bases in between. CDR1 and CDR2 from the germline V gene are MRHNA and SNTAGT. This CDR3 spans 12 amino acids. The CDR3 loop is CASSDGARRQYF. CDR3 nucleotides: TGTGCCAGCAGTGACGGGGCTAGACGGCAGTATTTT.

The V call is TRBV6-5, the J call TRBJ1-2, with a possible D match to TRBD1 (6 bases). The germline gives CDR1 MNHEY, CDR2 SVGAGI. CDR3 length equals 13 residues. With 6 bases removed from V and 0 bases from J, the gap between germline ends came to 8 bases. CDR3 DNA sequence: TGTGCCAGCAGGGACAGCACTAACTATGGCTACACCTTC. This gives the protein CASRDSTNYGYTF.

This clone was found a few times. The gene calls are TRBV25-1 and TRBJ2-5; D is possibly TRBD1 (6 bases). In germline, CDR1 is MGHDK, CDR2 SYGVNS. The V gene lost 4 bases and the J gene lost 5 bases, with 17 bases spanning the gap. The CDR3 contains 15 residues. CDR3 nucleotide sequence: TGTGCCAGCAGTGCGCAAACAGGGCCCCTCGAGACCCAGTACTTC. Encoded protein: CASSAQTGPLETQYF.

The rearrangement uses TRBV7-7 and TRBJ2-5, with a possible D match to TRBD2 (7 bases). Per the germline V gene, CDR1 is SSHAT and CDR2 is FNYEAQ (reference sequence). Deletions cut 4 bases from V and 5 bases from J, with 14 bases between. The CDR3 is 14 residues long. CDR3 DNA: TGTGCCAGCAGCTCCACGGGGGGCGGTGAGACCCAGTACTTC. Its translation is CASSSTGGGETQYF.